This T cell receptor (beta chain) was retrieved from a study of cytomegalovirus exposure and HLA in healthy donors. As to this clone: A read error may account for a junction end that differs from germline.

Germline assignment: CDR1 GTSNPN and CDR2 SVGIG (reference sequence). The CDR3 totals 15 residues. PCR employed 60 Vbeta and 13 Jbeta primers. The authors' processing: A later analysis tallied about 80 million unique TCR beta chains, around 9.9 million of them shared. Repertoires were generated with immunoSEQ multiplex PCR, while TCRdb's copy carries only in-frame clones and drops some. V and J calls and clone size are those listed in that table; D and trimming were worked out from the DNA. The sample lists around 170,000 clones; around 79% were seen once. This chain links TRBV30 with TRBJ2-2; D call uncertain. The sequence was collected from a woman aged 45-59 years in good health and CMV-seronegative. Sample: PBMCs. The CDR3 region has the DNA TGTGCATGGATTCTCGGGTCGCTGAACACCGGGGAGCTGTTTTTT. This sequence encodes CAWILGSLNTGELFF.